The clone carrying this TCR beta chain was counted many times. Its antigen is unknown. V was pared by 4 bases and J by 4 bases, with 14 bases of the junction left unmatched. The CDR3 has 17 amino acids. Germline-derived CDR1 and CDR2 are SGHTA and FQGNSA. Unique molecular identifiers were used in preparing the TCRbeta library. TCRdb re-derived calls from the PCR reads in MiXCR, one entry per CDR3 protein. The sample yields fewer than 700,000 distinct CDR3 sequences, around 13% seen once. This sample is drawn from a study of T-cell reconstitution after alpha-beta-depleted transplantation in children. General study findings and limits: Reported findings indicate that, about two months after transplant, alpha-beta T cells came from several hundred expanded clones, which were derived from non-depleted graft cells. A year post-transplant, T-cell counts and diversity derived mostly from newly produced T cells.

Source: PBMCs, mostly from graft donor cells, taken 360 days after TCRalphabeta/CD19-depleted stem cell transplant. The sequence derives from a male patient younger than 18 who had a stem cell transplant for acute myeloid leukemia, so the T cells may come from the graft donor. The chain uses TRBV7-2 and TRBJ2-3, with 7 positions matching TRBD2. The CDR3 DNA reads as TGTGCCAGCAGCTCCCGGACTAGTCCAGGCGCCTCAGATACGCAGTATTTT. Its translation is CASSSRTSPGASDTQYF.